This T cell receptor (beta chain) was retrieved from a study of cytomegalovirus exposure and HLA in healthy donors. Points from the study as a whole: It was assumed in the presence/absence analyses that sequencing depth was roughly uniform across donors.

The study ran its PCR with 60 Vbeta and 13 Jbeta primers. TCRdb's table, derived via immunoSEQ multiplex PCR, lists solely in-frame clones and lacks some. The sample contains around 200,000 clones, 70% to 85% of which appear only once. About this clone itself: Antigen: not known.

Between the trimmed V and J ends, which lost 0 bases and 7 bases, there was a span of 12 bases. This CDR3 is 14 amino acids long. Looked up from germline, CDR1 is MGHRA and CDR2 is YSYEKL. The chain employs TRBV4-1 and TRBJ1-1, with a weak D call TRBD1 (5 bases). This clonotype was obtained from a girl aged 2-10 years in good health and CMV-seropositive. The sequencing input was PBMCs. In DNA form, the CDR3 reads TGCGCCAGCAGCCAAGAGGCGGGGCAGGGTGAAGCTTTCTTT. It codes for CASSQEAGQGEAFF.